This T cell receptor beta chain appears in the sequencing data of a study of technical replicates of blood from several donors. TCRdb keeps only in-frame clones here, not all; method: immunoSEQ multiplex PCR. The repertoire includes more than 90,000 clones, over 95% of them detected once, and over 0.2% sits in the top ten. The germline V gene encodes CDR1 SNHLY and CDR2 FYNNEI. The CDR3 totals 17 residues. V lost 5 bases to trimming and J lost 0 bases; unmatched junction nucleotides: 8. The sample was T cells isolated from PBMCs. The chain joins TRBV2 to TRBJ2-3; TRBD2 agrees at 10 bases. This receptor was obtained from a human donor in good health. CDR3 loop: CASSPLRLAGSTDTQYF. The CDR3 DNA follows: TGTGCCAGCAGTCCTCTTAGACTAGCGGGCAGCACAGATACGCAGTATTTT.